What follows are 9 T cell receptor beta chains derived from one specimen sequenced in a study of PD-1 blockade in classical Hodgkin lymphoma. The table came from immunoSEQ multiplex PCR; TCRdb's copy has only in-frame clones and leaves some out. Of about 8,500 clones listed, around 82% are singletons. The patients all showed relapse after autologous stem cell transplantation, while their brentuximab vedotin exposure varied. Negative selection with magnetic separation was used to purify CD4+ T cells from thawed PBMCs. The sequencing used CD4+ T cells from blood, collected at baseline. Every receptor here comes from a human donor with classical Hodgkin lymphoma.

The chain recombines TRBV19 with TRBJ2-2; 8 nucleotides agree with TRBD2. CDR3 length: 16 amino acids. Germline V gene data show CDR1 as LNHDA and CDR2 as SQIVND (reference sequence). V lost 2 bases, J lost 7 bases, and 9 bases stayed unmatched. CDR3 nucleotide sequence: TGTGCCAGTAGTATAAAAGGCCCCGGGGGGGTCGGGGAGCTGTTTTTT. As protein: CASSIKGPGGVGELFF.

The CDR3 loop is CASSAGTEETQYF. The CDR3 coding sequence is TGTGCCAGCTCAGCAGGGACTGAAGAGACCCAGTACTTC. The V and J genes are TRBV18 and TRBJ2-5, with D tentatively TRBD2 (6 bases). CDR1 and CDR2 (germline): KGHSH, LQKENI. Trimming took 5 bases from V and 3 from J, leaving 10 bases between them. The CDR3 consists of 13 residues.

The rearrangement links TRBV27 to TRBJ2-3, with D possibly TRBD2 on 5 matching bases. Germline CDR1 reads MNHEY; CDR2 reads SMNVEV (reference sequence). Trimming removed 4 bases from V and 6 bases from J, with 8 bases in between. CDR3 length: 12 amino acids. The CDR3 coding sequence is TGTGCCAGCAGTTCGACGGGGGATACGCAGTATTTT. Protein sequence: CASSSTGDTQYF.

CDR3 DNA sequence: TGCGCCAGCAGCCAAGAGGTAGTGGGAGCAGGGCGCGAGCAGTACTTC. Translated: CASSQEVVGAGREQYF. The gene calls are TRBV4-1 and TRBJ2-7; possibly TRBD1 or TRBD2 for D (5 bases each). Germline V CDR1 and CDR2: MGHRA, YSYEKL. The CDR3 is 16 amino acids. V was cut by 0 bases and J by 6 bases, with 18 bases left in between.

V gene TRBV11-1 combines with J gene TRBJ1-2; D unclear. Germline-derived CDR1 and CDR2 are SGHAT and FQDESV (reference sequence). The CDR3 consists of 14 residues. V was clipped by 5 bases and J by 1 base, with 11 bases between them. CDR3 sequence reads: CASSPDRLNYGYTF. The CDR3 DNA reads TGTGCCAGCAGCCCCGACCGCCTTAACTATGGCTACACCTTC.

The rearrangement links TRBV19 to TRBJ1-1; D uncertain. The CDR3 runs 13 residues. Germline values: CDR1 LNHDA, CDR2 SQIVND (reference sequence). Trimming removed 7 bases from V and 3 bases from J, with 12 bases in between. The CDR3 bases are TGTGCCAGTATTAACAGTCAATACACTGAAGCTTTCTTT. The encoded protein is CASINSQYTEAFF.

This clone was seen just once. The DNA for the CDR3 is TGTGCCAGCAGTTTAGGACAGCCCTATGGCTACACCTTC. Translated: CASSLGQPYGYTF. The chain recombines TRBV28 with TRBJ1-2; TRBD1 is a possible D gene (6 bases). Germline values: CDR1 MDHEN, CDR2 SYDVKM. V was pared by 2 bases and J by 4 bases, with 8 bases between. The CDR3 length is 13 residues.

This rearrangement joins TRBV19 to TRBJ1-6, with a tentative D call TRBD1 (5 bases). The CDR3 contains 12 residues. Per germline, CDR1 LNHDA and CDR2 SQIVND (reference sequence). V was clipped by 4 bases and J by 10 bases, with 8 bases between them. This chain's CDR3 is CASSKEGSPLHF. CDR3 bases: TGTGCCAGTAGTAAAGAGGGGTCACCCCTCCACTTT.

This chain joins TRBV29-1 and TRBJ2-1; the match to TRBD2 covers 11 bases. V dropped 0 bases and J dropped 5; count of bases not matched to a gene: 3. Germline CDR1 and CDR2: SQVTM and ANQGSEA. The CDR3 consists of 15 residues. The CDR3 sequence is CSVEDPTSGNNEQFF. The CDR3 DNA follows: TGCAGCGTTGAAGATCCGACTAGCGGGAACAATGAGCAGTTCTTC.